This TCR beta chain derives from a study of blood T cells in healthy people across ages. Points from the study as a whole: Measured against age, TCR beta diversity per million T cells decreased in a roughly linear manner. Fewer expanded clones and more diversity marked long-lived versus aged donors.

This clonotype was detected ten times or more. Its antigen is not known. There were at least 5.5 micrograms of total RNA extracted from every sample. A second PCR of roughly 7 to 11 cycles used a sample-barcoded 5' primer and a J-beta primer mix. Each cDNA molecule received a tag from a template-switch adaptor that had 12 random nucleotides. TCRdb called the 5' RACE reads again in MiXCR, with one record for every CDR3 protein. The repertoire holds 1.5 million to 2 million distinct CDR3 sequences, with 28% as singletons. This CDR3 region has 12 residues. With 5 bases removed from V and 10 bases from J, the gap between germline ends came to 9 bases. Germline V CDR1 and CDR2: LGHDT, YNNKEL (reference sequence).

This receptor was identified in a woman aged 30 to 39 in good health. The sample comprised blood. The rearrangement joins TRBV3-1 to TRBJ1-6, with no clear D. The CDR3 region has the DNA TGTGCCAGCAGCGCCCTCAGGTCACCCCTCCACTTT. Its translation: CASSALRSPLHF.